This T cell receptor (beta chain) was retrieved from a study of CD8+ T cells in alopecia areata (dated by TCRdb to 2016 to 2019). As for the study more broadly: The treated patients took part in an open-label pilot trial in which moderate-to-severe alopecia areata was treated with oral tofacitinib at 5 to 10 mg twice daily. TCRbeta CDR3 regions were amplified by immunoSEQ multiplex PCR using 35 Vbeta forward and 13 Jbeta reverse primers. Tofacitinib-treated patients had biopsies at baseline and at 4 and 24 weeks of treatment, with a later scalp biopsy in several patients. In humans, TCRbeta sequencing was performed on scalp tissue and on sorted CD4+ and CD8+ peripheral blood T cells from healthy controls and from patients with patchy or totalis/universalis alopecia areata. RNA was extracted with the PAXgene miRNA kit for fixed scalp, the miRNeasy kit for PBMCs, and the RNeasy kit for mouse skin. The study used high-throughput TCRbeta sequencing to examine T cell clonal expansion in alopecia areata, in both the C3H/HeJ mouse model and human patients. Scalp clonality was compared across normal scalp (n=4), patchy alopecia areata scalp (n=8), and alopecia totalis/universalis scalp (n=8). Tofacitinib was given for 6 to 18 months, followed by 6 months of follow-up off drug to assess delayed response and recurrence. In treated patients, disease severity was measured using the SALT score, which gives the percentage of scalp surface area affected.

Notes on this clone: The antigen it binds to is not known. Base-call qualities are not available, and no considerably larger clone is one nucleotide away.

The library was obtained by the immunoSEQ multiplex PCR assay. For TCR sequencing, RNA was extracted from every sample and reverse transcribed into cDNA to serve as template. SuperScript III was used for first-strand cDNA synthesis, primed with a 2:1 mix of oligo-dT and random hexamers. A synthetic immune receptor repertoire was used to measure amplification bias, and any remaining bias was corrected computationally. The source study handled its data this way. After raw reads were preprocessed to remove errors, the CDR3 was defined following IMGT conventions as running from the conserved cysteine to phenylalanine. Clonality was computed as 1 minus the Shannon entropy, with the entropy normalized by log2 of the number of productive unique TCRs. Whether scalp clones were CD4 or CD8 was inferred by matching scalp TCRbeta sequences against CD4 and CD8 repertoires sorted from blood. This is the immuneACCESS table as TCRdb keeps it, with only in-frame sequences that have V and J called. A part of the clones is gone; compared with another copy, unresolved V genes explain less than half, and the rest is unexplained. V and J calls plus clone size are reproduced from that table; the DNA served to infer D and trimming. This sample lists 170,000 or so clones; about three fifths were detected once. The ten largest account for roughly 0.91% of the sample.

Results and caveats for the whole study, not just this receptor: Unlike mouse skin, which is dominated by gammadelta T cells, normal human skin has resident alphabeta T cells that are also sequenced, and this complicates analysis of the scalp TCR repertoire. Compared with normal scalp, lesional scalp, particularly in alopecia totalis/universalis, had higher clonality and more expanded CD8+ clones, which suggests antigenic drive. With tofacitinib, both scalp clonality and the number of expanded CD8+ clones among the top 100 scalp clones went down significantly. Shared TCR sequences between patients were less evident than in mice, which may be partly attributable to HLA diversity in the patient population. During tofacitinib treatment, many expanded lesional clones stuck around in both scalp and blood, and this persistence may partly explain why relapse happens after treatment is stopped. Because the treated cohort was small and included a single nonresponder, larger studies are needed to assess links between baseline CD8+ expansion and response.

From its cysteine to its phenylalanine, the CDR3 spans 15 amino acids. The entry retains the CDR3 DNA only, 45 bases that are in frame from base 1. The germline V gene sets CDR1 to MGHDK and CDR2 to SYGVNS. V is reduced by 6 bases and J by 3 bases, leaving a spacing of 17 bases between them. This specimen's time point label, interpreted: less than five weeks on oral tofacitinib. The sample's treatment or condition label, in plain terms: oral pan-JAK inhibitor, 5-10 mg twice daily. Peripheral blood and lesional scalp punch biopsies were obtained from patients with alopecia areata. PBMCs were isolated by density centrifugation and stained for CD3, CD4 and CD8, after which CD4+ and CD8+ T cells were sorted on a FACSAria.

The rearranged segments are TRBV25-1 and TRBJ1-1, with TRBD1 perhaps the D gene, on 6 matching bases. The sequencing here drew on CD4+ T cells sorted from blood, taken at week 4, from a patient treated with tofacitinib. The sequence came from a human donor with alopecia areata. The encoded CDR3 is CASRPYGGGHTEAFF. The DNA sequence is as follows: TGTGCCAGCAGGCCTTATGGAGGGGGGCACACTGAAGCTTTCTTT.